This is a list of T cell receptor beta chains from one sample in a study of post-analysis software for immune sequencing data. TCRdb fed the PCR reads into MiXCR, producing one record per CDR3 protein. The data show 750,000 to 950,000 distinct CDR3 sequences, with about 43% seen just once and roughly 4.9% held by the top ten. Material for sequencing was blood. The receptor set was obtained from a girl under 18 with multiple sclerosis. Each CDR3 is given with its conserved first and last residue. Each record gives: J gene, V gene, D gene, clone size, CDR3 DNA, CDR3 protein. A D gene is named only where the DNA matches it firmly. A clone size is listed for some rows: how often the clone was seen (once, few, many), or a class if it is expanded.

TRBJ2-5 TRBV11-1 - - TGTGCCAGCAGCTTAACAAGCTATCGAGAGCAGTACTTC CASSLTSYREQYF
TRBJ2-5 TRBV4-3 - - TGCGCCAGCAGCCAAGATTGGACCGAGGGCCAAGAGACCCAGTACTTC CASSQDWTEGQETQYF
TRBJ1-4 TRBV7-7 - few TGTGCTAGCAGCCAGGGGACGGCCCCTAATGAAAAACTGTTTTTT CASSQGTAPNEKLFF
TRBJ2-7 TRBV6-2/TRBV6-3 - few TGTGCCAGCAGTCAGACCAGGGATGGGTCCTACGAGCAGTACTTC CASSQTRDGSYEQYF
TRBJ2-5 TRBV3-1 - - TGTGCCAGCAGCCAAAGTAGGGCCGACGGGGAGACCCAGTACTTC CASSQSRADGETQYF
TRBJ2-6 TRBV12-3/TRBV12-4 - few TGTGCCAGCAGTTTCCCTCTCTCCGGGGCCAACGTCCTGACTTTC CASSFPLSGANVLTF
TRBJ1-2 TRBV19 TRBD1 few TGTGCCAGCCGCCCGGACAGGGATTATGGCTACACCTTC CASRPDRDYGYTF
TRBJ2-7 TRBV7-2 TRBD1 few TGTGCCAGCAGCGGACCCGGGACAGGGGCCCACGAGCAGTACTTC CASSGPGTGAHEQYF
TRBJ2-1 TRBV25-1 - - TGTGCCAGCAGTGGGCGCCTAGCGAGCTCCTACAATGAGCAGTTCTTC CASSGRLASSYNEQFF
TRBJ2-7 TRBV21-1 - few TGTGCCAGCAGCAAGAGGGGGGGAACGGACTTATCCCTGGCTAGCGGGAGTTTATCCTACGAGCAGTACTTC CASSKRGGTDLSLASGSLSYEQYF
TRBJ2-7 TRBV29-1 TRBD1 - TGCAGCGTCCTGGGACAGTTAGCCCCCTACGAGCAGTACTTC CSVLGQLAPYEQYF
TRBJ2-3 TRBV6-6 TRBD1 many TGTGCCACCCACGGACAGGGCACAGATACGCAGTATTTT CATHGQGTDTQYF
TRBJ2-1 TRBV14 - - TGTGCCAGCAGCCAAGTCTCCCATCCCTTGTGGGGGGAGCAGTTCTTC CASSQVSHPLWGEQFF
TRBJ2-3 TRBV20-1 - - TGCAGTGCTAGAGGGCTCCTCAGCACAGATACGCAGTATTTT CSARGLLSTDTQYF
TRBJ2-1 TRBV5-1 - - TGCGCCAGCGTCCGGGGGAATGAGCAGTTCTTC CASVRGNEQFF
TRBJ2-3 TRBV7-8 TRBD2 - TGTGCCAGCAGCTTTCCACCGGGACTAGGAGGCGATACGCAGTATTTT CASSFPPGLGGDTQYF
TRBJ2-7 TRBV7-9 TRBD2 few TGTGCCAGCAGCGGGTTACCGGGACTAGCGGCCTCCTACGAGCAGTACTTC CASSGLPGLAASYEQYF
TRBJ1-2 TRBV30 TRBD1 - TGTGCCTGGAGTAGGGAGACAGGGGCCTCCTATGGCTACACCTTC CAWSRETGASYGYTF
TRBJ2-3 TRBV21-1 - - TGTGCCAGCCCCACACCACACGATACGCAGTATTTT CASPTPHDTQYF
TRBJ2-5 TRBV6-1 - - TGTGCCAGCAGTGTTACAGGGCAAGAGACCCAGTACTTC CASSVTGQETQYF
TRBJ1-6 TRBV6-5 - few TGTGCCAGCAGTTACGTCCGGCCTCTTAATTCACCCCTCCACTTT CASSYVRPLNSPLHF
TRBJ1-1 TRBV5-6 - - TGTGCCAGCAGCTTGTCTGGCAGATGGGGTTTGAACACTGAAGCTTTCTTT CASSLSGRWGLNTEAFF
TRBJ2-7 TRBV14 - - TGTGCCAGCAGCCAAGGGCCGGGACTCAGCTCCCACGAGCAGTACTTC CASSQGPGLSSHEQYF
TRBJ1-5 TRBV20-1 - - TGCAGTGCTACTACAGCGGTCGGGGGCGGCAATCAGCCCCAGCATTTT CSATTAVGGGNQPQHF
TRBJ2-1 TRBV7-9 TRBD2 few TGTGCCAGCCACGGGAGGGGCCACTACAATGAGCAGTTCTTC CASHGRGHYNEQFF
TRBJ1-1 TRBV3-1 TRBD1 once TGTGCCAGCAGCCTAGGACAGGGGGCCAATGGAAACACTGAAGCTTTCTTT CASSLGQGANGNTEAFF
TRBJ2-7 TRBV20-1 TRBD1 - TGCAGTGCTACCGTAGACAGGGGAACCTACGAGCAGTACTTC CSATVDRGTYEQYF
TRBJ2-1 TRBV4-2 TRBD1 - TGTGCCAGCAGCCAAAGCACCCTTCCCCAGGGGGAGAGGACCTACAATGAGCAGTTCTTC CASSQSTLPQGERTYNEQFF
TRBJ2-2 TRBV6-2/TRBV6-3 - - TGTGCCAGCAGTTACTTTGCAATGGGCACCGGGGAGCTGTTTTTT CASSYFAMGTGELFF
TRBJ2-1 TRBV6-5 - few TGTGCCAGCAGTACGGGACTCGTCGGTGAGCAGTTCTTC CASSTGLVGEQFF
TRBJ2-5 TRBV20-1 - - TGCAGTGCTAGACGTATAGGCCAAGAGACCCAGTACTTC CSARRIGQETQYF
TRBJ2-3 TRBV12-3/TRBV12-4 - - TGTGCCAGCAGTTCGGGACGGCCACCCACCGCAGATACGCAGTATTTT CASSSGRPPTADTQYF
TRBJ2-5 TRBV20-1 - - TGCAGTGCTAGAGATGGCCCGGGCAGGGGAGGCCTACAAGAGACCCAGTACTTC CSARDGPGRGGLQETQYF
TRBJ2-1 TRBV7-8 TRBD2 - TGTGCCAGCAGCTTAGAGGGAGGGCGCTACAATGAGCAGTTCTTC CASSLEGGRYNEQFF
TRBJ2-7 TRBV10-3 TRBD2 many TGTGCCATCAGTGAGTACCTAGCGGGACGGTACGAGCAGTACTTC CAISEYLAGRYEQYF
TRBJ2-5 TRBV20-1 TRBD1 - TGCAGTGCTAGAGATCCCAGGGGGAGCGCACAAGAGACCCAGTACTTC CSARDPRGSAQETQYF
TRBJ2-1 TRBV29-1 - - TGCAGCGTTGGGTCCTGGGGCCTCGATGAGCAGTTCTTC CSVGSWGLDEQFF
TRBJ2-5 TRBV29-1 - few TGCAGCGTTGAACCAGTCGGGGCGCCGGATGAGCAGTACTTC CSVEPVGAPDEQYF
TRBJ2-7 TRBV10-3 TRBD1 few TGTGCCACCGTGATGGGACAGGGGACCTACGAGCAGTACTTC CATVMGQGTYEQYF
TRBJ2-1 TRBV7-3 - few TGTGCCAGCAGCTCCAGCAACGGGAAGGATGAGCAGTTCTTC CASSSSNGKDEQFF